This TCR beta chain was documented in a study of human T cells and chemical hapten exposure. Study-level points and caveats: Donors, who had alopecia, may show an immune response that differs from healthy people's. Among TCRs, those above 1 in 1000 frequency were unaffected by DPC sensitization. Significantly more large CDR3 similarity clusters were formed by expanded TCRs than by controls.

The CDR3 is 16 amino acids. CDR1 is LGHDT, CDR2 YNNKEL, per germline (reference sequence). V was shortened by 8 bases and J by 4 bases, with 18 bases between the two germline ends. Time point of the sample: pre-sensitization, week 0. The treatment was: therapeutic diphenylcyclopropenone sensitization with weekly scalp DPC. This clonotype was picked up a small number of times. No antigen is known for it. Within the library, unique molecular identifiers were attached to each individual cDNA molecule. TCRdb reanalysed the RACE reads using MiXCR and keeps one entry per CDR3 protein. The sample has approximately 370,000 distinct CDR3 sequences, over 5% seen once.

This chain joins TRBV3-1 and TRBJ1-6; unclear D gene. The source of this sequence is a woman aged 18-30 years with alopecia areata. Some clones in this sample may be carry-over from other donors' samples. Material: whole blood, obtained in connection with sensitization to the hapten diphenylcyclopropenone (DPC). The CDR3 is CASSKDPWDYNSPLHF. The CDR3, as DNA: TGTGCCAGCTCCAAAGACCCGTGGGATTATAATTCACCCCTCCACTTT.